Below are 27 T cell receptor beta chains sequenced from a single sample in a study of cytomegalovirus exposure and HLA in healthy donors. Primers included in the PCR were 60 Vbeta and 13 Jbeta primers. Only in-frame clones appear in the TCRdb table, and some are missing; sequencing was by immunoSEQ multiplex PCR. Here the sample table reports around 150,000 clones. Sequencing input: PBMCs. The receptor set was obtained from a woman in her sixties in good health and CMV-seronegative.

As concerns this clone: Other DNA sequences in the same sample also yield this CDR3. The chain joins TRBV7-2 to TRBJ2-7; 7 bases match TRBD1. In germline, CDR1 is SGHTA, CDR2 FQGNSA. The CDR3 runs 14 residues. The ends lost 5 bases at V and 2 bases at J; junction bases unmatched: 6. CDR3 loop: CASSLGQGAYEQYF. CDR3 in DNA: TGTGCCAGCAGCCTAGGGCAGGGGGCCTACGAGCAGTACTTC.

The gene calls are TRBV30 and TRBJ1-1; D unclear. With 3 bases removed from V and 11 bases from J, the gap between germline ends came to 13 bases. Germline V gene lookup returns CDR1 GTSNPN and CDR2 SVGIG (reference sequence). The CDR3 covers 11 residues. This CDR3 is CAWRVLSGAFF. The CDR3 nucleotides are TGTGCCTGGAGAGTCCTGAGCGGGGCTTTCTTT.

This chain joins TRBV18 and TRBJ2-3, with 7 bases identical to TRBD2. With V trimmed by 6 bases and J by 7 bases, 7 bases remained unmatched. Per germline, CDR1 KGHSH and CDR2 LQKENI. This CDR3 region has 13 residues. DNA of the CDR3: TGTGCCAGCTCCCCAGCTAGCGGCCATACGCAGTATTTT. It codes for CASSPASGHTQYF.

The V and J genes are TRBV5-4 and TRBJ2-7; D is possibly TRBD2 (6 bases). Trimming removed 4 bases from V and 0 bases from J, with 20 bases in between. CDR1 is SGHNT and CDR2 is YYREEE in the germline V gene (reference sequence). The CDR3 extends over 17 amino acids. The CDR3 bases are TGTGCCAGCAGCAAACCCTCGGGCGGGGAGTACTCCTACGAGCAGTACTTC. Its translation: CASSKPSGGEYSYEQYF.

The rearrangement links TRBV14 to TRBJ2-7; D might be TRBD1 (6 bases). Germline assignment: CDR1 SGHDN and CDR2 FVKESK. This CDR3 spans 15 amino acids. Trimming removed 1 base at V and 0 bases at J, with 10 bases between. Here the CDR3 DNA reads TGTGCCAGCAGCCAAGCGAGGGACAACTCCTACGAGCAGTACTTC. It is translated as CASSQARDNSYEQYF.

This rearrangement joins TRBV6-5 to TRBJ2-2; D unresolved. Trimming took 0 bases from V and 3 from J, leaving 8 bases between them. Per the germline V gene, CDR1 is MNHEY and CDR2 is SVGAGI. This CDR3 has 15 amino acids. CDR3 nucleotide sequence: TGTGCCAGCAGTTACTCGAATCAGTACACCGGGGAGCTGTTTTTT. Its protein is CASSYSNQYTGELFF.

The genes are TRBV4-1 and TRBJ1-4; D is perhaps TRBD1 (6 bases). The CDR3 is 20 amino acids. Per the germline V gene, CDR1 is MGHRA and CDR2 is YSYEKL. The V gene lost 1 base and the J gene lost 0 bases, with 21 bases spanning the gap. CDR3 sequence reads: CASSQGTSRNRVATNEKLFF. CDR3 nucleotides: TGCGCCAGCAGCCAAGGGACGTCGCGGAACAGGGTTGCAACTAATGAAAAACTGTTTTTT.

This CDR3 is CASSLRGLEMDTQYF. Written as DNA, the CDR3 is TGTGCCAGCAGCTTACGAGGGCTAGAGATGGATACGCAGTATTTT. The V and J genes are TRBV11-2 and TRBJ2-3; TRBD2 might be the D (5 bases). The germline V gene has CDR1 SGHAT and CDR2 FQNNGV. Trimming stripped 2 bases from V and 6 bases from J, with 15 bases between. This CDR3 comprises 15 residues. The full variable domain, rest sourced from reference TRBV11-2 and TRBJ2-3, is EAGVAQSPRYKIIEKRQSVAFWCNPISGHATLYWYQQILGQGPKLLIQFQNNGVVDDSQLPKDRFSAERLKGVDSTLKIQPAKLEDSAVYLCASSLRGLEMDTQYFGPGTRLTVL.

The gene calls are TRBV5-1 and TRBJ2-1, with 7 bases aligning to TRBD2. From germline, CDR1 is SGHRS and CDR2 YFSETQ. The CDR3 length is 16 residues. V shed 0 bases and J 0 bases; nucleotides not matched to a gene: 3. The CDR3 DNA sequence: TGCGCCAGCAGCTTGGGGGGGAGGGGCTCCTACAATGAGCAGTTCTTC. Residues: CASSLGGRGSYNEQFF. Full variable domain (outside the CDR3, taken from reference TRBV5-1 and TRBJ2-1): KAGVTQTPRYLIKTRGQQVTLSCSPISGHRSVSWYQQTPGQGLQFLFEYFSETQRNKGNFPGRFSGRQFSNSRSEMNVSTLELGDSALYLCASSLGGRGSYNEQFFGPGTRLTVL.

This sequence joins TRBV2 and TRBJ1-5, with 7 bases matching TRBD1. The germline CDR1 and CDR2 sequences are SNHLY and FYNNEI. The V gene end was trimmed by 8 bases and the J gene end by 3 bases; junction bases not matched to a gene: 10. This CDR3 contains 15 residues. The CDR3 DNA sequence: TGTGCCAGCGGGGGGCCCGGACAGGTCAATCAGCCCCAGCATTTT. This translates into CASGGPGQVNQPQHF.

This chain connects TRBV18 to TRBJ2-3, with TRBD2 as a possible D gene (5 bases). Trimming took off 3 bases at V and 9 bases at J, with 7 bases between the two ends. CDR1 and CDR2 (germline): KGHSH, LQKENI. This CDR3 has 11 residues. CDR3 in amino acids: CASSPGRTQYF. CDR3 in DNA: TGTGCCAGCTCACCTGGGAGAACGCAGTATTTT. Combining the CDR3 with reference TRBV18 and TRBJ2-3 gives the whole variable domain NAGVMQNPRHLVRRRGQEARLRCSPMKGHSHVYWYRQLPEEGLKFMVYLQKENIIDESGMPKERFSAEFPKEGPSILRIQQVVRGDSAAYFCASSPGRTQYFGPGTRLTVL.

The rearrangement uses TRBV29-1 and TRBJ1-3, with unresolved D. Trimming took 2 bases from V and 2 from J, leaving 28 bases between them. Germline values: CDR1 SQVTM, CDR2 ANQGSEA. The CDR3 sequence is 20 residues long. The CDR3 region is CSVEQAGSSATFTPGNTIYF. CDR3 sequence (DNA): TGCAGCGTTGAACAGGCTGGCTCTTCGGCCACTTTCACTCCTGGAAACACCATATATTTT.

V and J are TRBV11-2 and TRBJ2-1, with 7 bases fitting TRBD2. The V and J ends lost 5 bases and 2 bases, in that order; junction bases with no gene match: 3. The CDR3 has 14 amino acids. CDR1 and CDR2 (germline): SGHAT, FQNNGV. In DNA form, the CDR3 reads TGTGCCAGCAGCGGGAGGGCCACCTACAATGAGCAGTTCTTC. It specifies CASSGRATYNEQFF.

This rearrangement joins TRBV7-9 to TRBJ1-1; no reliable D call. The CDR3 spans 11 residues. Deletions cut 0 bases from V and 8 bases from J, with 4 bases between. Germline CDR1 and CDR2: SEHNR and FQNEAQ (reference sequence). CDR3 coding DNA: TGTGCCAGCAGCTTAGCCCAGGAAGCTTTCTTT. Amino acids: CASSLAQEAFF.

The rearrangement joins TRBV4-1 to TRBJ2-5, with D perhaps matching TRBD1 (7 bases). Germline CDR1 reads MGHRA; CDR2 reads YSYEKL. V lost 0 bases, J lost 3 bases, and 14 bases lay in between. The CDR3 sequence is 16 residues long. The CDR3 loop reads CASSQDLRGTEETQYF. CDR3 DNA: TGCGCCAGCAGCCAAGATCTCCGGGGGACAGAAGAGACCCAGTACTTC.

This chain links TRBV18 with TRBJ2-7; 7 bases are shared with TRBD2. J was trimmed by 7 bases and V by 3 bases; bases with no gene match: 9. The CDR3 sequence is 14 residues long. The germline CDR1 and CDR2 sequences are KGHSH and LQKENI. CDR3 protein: CASSPGGLRIEQYF. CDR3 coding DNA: TGTGCCAGCTCACCGGGAGGGCTCCGAATTGAGCAGTACTTC.

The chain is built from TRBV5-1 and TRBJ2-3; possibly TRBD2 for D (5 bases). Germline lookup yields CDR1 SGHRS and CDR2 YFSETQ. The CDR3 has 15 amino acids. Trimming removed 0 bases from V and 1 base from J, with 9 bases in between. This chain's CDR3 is CASSLVGVGTDTQYF. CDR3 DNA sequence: TGCGCCAGCAGCTTGGTCGGGGTGGGCACAGATACGCAGTATTTT.

CDR3 coding DNA: TGTGCCAGCACACGACAGGGGACGAACAATGAGCAGTTCTTC. Protein sequence: CASTRQGTNNEQFF. The chain combines TRBV27 with TRBJ2-1; 8 bases are shared with TRBD1. CDR3 length: 14 residues. With V trimmed by 7 bases and J by 5 bases, 7 bases remained unmatched. The germline gives CDR1 MNHEY, CDR2 SMNVEV (reference sequence).

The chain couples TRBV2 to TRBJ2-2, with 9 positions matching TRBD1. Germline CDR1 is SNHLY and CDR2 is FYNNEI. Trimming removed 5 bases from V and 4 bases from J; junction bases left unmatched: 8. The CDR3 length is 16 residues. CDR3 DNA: TGTGCCAGCAGTCCTTTTGACAGGGGGGCCACCGGGGAGCTGTTTTTT. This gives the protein CASSPFDRGATGELFF.

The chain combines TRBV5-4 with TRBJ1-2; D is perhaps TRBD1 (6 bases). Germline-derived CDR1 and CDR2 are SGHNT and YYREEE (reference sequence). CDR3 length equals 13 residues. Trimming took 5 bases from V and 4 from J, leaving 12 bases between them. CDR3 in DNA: TGTGCCAGCAGACAAGGGGGTTCCTATGGCTACACCTTC. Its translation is CASRQGGSYGYTF.

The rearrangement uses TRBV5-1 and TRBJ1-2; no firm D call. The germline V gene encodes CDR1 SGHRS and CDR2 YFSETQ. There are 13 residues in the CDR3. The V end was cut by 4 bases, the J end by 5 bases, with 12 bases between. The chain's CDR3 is CASSLDLQYGYTF. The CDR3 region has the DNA TGCGCCAGCAGCCTAGACCTCCAATATGGCTACACCTTC.

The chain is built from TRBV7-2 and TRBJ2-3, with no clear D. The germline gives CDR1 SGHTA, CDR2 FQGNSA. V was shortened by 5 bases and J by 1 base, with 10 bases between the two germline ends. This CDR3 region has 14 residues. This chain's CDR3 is CASSPSLGTDTQYF. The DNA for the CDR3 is TGTGCCAGCAGCCCTAGTTTGGGCACAGATACGCAGTATTTT.

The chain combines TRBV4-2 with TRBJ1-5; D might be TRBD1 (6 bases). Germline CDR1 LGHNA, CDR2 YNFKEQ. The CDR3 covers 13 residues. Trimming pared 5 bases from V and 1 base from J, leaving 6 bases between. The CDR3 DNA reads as TGTGCCAGCAGCAGGGGGAGCAATCAGCCCCAGCATTTT. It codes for CASSRGSNQPQHF.

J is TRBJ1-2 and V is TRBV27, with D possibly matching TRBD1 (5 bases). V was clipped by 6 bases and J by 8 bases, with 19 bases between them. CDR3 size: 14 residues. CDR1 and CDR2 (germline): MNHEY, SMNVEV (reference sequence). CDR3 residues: CASSSGGLGVGYTF. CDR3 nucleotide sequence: TGTGCCAGCAGCTCCGGGGGATTGGGAGTAGGCTACACCTTC.

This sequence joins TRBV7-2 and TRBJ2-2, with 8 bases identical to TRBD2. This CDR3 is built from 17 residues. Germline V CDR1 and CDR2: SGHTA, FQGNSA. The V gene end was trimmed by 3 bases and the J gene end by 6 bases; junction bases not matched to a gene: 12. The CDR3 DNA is TGTGCCAGCAGCTTGGCAGCGGGAGAGGGTTCGGCCGGGGAGCTGTTTTTT. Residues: CASSLAAGEGSAGELFF.

Here the CDR3 DNA reads TGTGCCAGCAGTTTAGCACAGGGGGTCGGCGAAAAACTGTTTTTT. It codes for CASSLAQGVGEKLFF. J is TRBJ1-4 and V is TRBV2, with 8 bases fitting TRBD1. The CDR3 is 15 residues long. After removal of 5 bases from V and 8 bases from J, the junction contained 10 bases not matched to a gene. CDR1 and CDR2 (germline): SNHLY, FYNNEI.

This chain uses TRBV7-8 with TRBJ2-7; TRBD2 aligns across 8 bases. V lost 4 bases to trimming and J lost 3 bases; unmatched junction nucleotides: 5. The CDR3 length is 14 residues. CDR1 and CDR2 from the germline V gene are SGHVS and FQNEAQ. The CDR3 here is CASSYGLASYEQYF. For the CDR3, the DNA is TGTGCCAGCAGCTACGGACTAGCTAGCTACGAGCAGTACTTC.